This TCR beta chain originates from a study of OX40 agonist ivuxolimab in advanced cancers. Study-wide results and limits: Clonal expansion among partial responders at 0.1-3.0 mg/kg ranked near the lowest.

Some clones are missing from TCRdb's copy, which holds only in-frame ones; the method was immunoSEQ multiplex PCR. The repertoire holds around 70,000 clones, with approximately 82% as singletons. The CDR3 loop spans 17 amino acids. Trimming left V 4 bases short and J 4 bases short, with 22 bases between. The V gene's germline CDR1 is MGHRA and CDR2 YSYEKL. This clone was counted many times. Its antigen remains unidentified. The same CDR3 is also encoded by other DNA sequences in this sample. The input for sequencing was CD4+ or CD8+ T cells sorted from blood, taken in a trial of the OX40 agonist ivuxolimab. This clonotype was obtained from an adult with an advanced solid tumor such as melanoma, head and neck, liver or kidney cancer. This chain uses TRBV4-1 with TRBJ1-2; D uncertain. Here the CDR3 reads CASSRQLSVGGLYGYTF. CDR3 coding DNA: TGCGCCAGCAGCCGACAACTCTCTGTGGGAGGCCTCTATGGCTACACCTTC.